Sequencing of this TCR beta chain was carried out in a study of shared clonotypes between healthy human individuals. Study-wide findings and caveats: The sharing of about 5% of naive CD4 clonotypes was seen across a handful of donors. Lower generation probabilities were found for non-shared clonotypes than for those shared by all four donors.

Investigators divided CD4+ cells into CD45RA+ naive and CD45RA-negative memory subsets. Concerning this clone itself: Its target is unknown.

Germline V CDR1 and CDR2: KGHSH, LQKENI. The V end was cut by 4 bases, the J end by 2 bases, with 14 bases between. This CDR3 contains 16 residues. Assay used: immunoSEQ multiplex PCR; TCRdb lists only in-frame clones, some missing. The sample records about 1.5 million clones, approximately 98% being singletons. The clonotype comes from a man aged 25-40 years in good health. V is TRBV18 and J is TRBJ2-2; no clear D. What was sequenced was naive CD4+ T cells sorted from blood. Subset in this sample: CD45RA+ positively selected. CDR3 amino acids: CASSRQVGPNTGELFF. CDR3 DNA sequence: TGTGCCAGCTCACGGCAGGTTGGCCCTAACACCGGGGAGCTGTTTTTT.